A selection of T cell receptor beta chains follows, all from one sample in a study of blood T cell repertoires in COVID-19. The method was immunoSEQ multiplex PCR; TCRdb's version includes in-frame clones alone and lacks a portion of them. The table lists 350,000 to 450,000 clones, 80% to 90% of them singletons, with about 2.3% in the top ten. The sample taken for sequencing was peripheral blood. The receptors shown here come from a woman aged 55-75 years with COVID-19, enrolled during active disease. Both conserved end residues are part of each CDR3. D genes are given only for firm matches. Rows give clone size only sometimes, using once, few, many, or a class for an expanded clone.

CDR3 DNA: TGTGCCAGCAGCGAAGACAGACATAGCAATCAGCCCCAGCATTTT
CDR3 protein: CASSEDRHSNQPQHF
CDR3 length: 15
clone size: -
J gene: TRBJ1-5
V gene: TRBV11-2
D gene: -

CDR3 DNA: TGTGCCAGCAGCGTAGGACACCGGGATAACTATGGCTACACCTTC
CDR3 protein: CASSVGHRDNYGYTF
CDR3 length: 15
clone size: -
J gene: TRBJ1-2
V gene: TRBV9
D gene: -

CDR3 DNA: TGCGCCAGCAGCCCGACAGGGGCCAGGGTGAGCACTGAAGCTTTCTTT
CDR3 protein: CASSPTGARVSTEAFF
CDR3 length: 16
clone size: -
J gene: TRBJ1-1
V gene: TRBV5-1
D gene: TRBD1

CDR3 DNA: TGTGCCAGCAGTTTCACTAGCGGGCAAGAGACCCAGTACTTC
CDR3 protein: CASSFTSGQETQYF
CDR3 length: 14
clone size: -
J gene: TRBJ2-5
V gene: TRBV2
D gene: TRBD2

CDR3 DNA: TGTGCCAGCAGCTCGACAGGCCCCCAGGAGACCCAGTACTTC
CDR3 protein: CASSSTGPQETQYF
CDR3 length: 14
clone size: -
J gene: TRBJ2-5
V gene: TRBV11-2
D gene: -

CDR3 DNA: TGTGCCAGCCGGTATAGCAGGGCTATTGATAACTATGGCTACACCTTC
CDR3 protein: CASRYSRAIDNYGYTF
CDR3 length: 16
clone size: -
J gene: TRBJ1-2
V gene: TRBV2
D gene: -

CDR3 DNA: TGTGCCAGCAGCTTAGTGGTCCCCGGGACAGCTAACTATGGCTACACCTTC
CDR3 protein: CASSLVVPGTANYGYTF
CDR3 length: 17
clone size: -
J gene: TRBJ1-2
V gene: TRBV11-2
D gene: TRBD1

CDR3 DNA: TGTGCCAGCAGCTTACTACAGGGGGTAAACACTGAAGCTTTCTTT
CDR3 protein: CASSLLQGVNTEAFF
CDR3 length: 15
clone size: few
J gene: TRBJ1-1
V gene: TRBV7-6
D gene: TRBD1

CDR3 DNA: TGTGCCAGCTCAAGGGACAGGGCAAGCACTGAAGCTTTCTTT
CDR3 protein: CASSRDRASTEAFF
CDR3 length: 14
clone size: -
J gene: TRBJ1-1
V gene: TRBV18
D gene: TRBD1

CDR3 DNA: TGTGCCAGCAGCACTTCCCGGGGCGGGGGGAACCGCGGGGAGCTGTTTTTT
CDR3 protein: CASSTSRGGGNRGELFF
CDR3 length: 17
clone size: -
J gene: TRBJ2-2
V gene: TRBV7-3
D gene: TRBD2

CDR3 DNA: TGTGCCAGCAGCTTACCCGAAGGGGGGGGGAGGACTGAAGCTTTCTTT
CDR3 protein: CASSLPEGGGRTEAFF
CDR3 length: 16
clone size: -
J gene: TRBJ1-1
V gene: TRBV7-2
D gene: -

CDR3 DNA: TGTGCCAGCAGTGAGACAATTAACAGGGTTACTGAAGCTTTCTTT
CDR3 protein: CASSETINRVTEAFF
CDR3 length: 15
clone size: -
J gene: TRBJ1-1
V gene: TRBV25-1
D gene: -

CDR3 DNA: TGTGCCAGCAGCTTACAGGGTGGCTACACCTTC
CDR3 protein: CASSLQGGYTF
CDR3 length: 11
clone size: few
J gene: TRBJ1-2
V gene: TRBV5-4
D gene: -

CDR3 DNA: TGCGCCAGCAGCTTGCAGGGGGCGACGGGCTACACCTTC
CDR3 protein: CASSLQGATGYTF
CDR3 length: 13
clone size: -
J gene: TRBJ1-2
V gene: TRBV5-1
D gene: TRBD1

CDR3 DNA: TGTGCCAGCAGTTGGTCAGGGGTTTCCGCTGAAGCTTTCTTT
CDR3 protein: CASSWSGVSAEAFF
CDR3 length: 14
clone size: -
J gene: TRBJ1-1
V gene: TRBV11-2
D gene: -

CDR3 DNA: TGTGCCAGCAGCCCACAGGGTGACACTGAAGCTTTCTTT
CDR3 protein: CASSPQGDTEAFF
CDR3 length: 13
clone size: -
J gene: TRBJ1-1
V gene: TRBV27
D gene: -

CDR3 DNA: TGTGCCAGCAGTCGTGCGGGACTCCCCTCGGAGGCTTTCTTT
CDR3 protein: CASSRAGLPSEAFF
CDR3 length: 14
clone size: -
J gene: TRBJ1-1
V gene: TRBV27
D gene: -

CDR3 DNA: TGTGCCAGCAGCACAGGGGGCGCGAAAACTGAAGCTTTCTTT
CDR3 protein: CASSTGGAKTEAFF
CDR3 length: 14
clone size: -
J gene: TRBJ1-1
V gene: TRBV5-4
D gene: TRBD1

CDR3 DNA: TGTGCCAGCAGCTTTAGCGGGGGGGATGGCAATGAGCAGTTCTTC
CDR3 protein: CASSFSGGDGNEQFF
CDR3 length: 15
clone size: once
J gene: TRBJ2-1
V gene: TRBV9
D gene: TRBD2

CDR3 DNA: TGCGCCAGCAGCTTGGCCGGGAGCTTGAACACTGAAGCTTTCTTT
CDR3 protein: CASSLAGSLNTEAFF
CDR3 length: 15
clone size: -
J gene: TRBJ1-1
V gene: TRBV5-1
D gene: -

CDR3 DNA: TGTGCCAGCAGCCCAGGGAACCAGGTCCTCGGAGAAAAACTGTTTTTT
CDR3 protein: CASSPGNQVLGEKLFF
CDR3 length: 16
clone size: -
J gene: TRBJ1-4
V gene: TRBV11-2
D gene: -

CDR3 DNA: TGTGCCAGCAGCCAAGATGGGGACAGGACCAATCAGCCCCAGCATTTT
CDR3 protein: CASSQDGDRTNQPQHF
CDR3 length: 16
clone size: -
J gene: TRBJ1-5
V gene: TRBV3-1/TRBV3-2
D gene: TRBD1

CDR3 DNA: TGTGCCAGCAGTGAAAACATCTACAGCAGCTCTGGAAACACCATATATTTT
CDR3 protein: CASSENIYSSSGNTIYF
CDR3 length: 17
clone size: -
J gene: TRBJ1-3
V gene: TRBV2
D gene: -

CDR3 DNA: TGTGCCAGCAGCCACACAGGGGGCTGGAATCAGCCCCAGCATTTT
CDR3 protein: CASSHTGGWNQPQHF
CDR3 length: 15
clone size: -
J gene: TRBJ1-5
V gene: TRBV5-8
D gene: TRBD1

CDR3 DNA: TGTGCCAGCAGGTCCGGGTCCCCCGTAGATCAGCCCCAGCATTTT
CDR3 protein: CASRSGSPVDQPQHF
CDR3 length: 15
clone size: -
J gene: TRBJ1-5
V gene: TRBV21-1
D gene: -

CDR3 DNA: TGTGCCAGCAACTCAGGGTACGAGCAGTACTTC
CDR3 protein: CASNSGYEQYF
CDR3 length: 11
clone size: -
J gene: TRBJ2-7
V gene: TRBV5-6
D gene: -